This T cell receptor beta chain was captured in a study of cytomegalovirus exposure and HLA in healthy donors. In its sample, this clone was seen once. The PCR made use of 60 Vbeta and 13 Jbeta primers. Only in-frame clones appear in the TCRdb table, and some are missing; sequencing was by immunoSEQ multiplex PCR. The sample lists around 67,000 clones; around 64% were seen once. The ends were cut back, 8 bases at V and 7 bases at J, with 17 bases in the middle. Germline values: CDR1 SEHNR, CDR2 FQNEAQ (reference sequence). CDR3 length: 14 residues. The sequenced material came from PBMCs. The source is a woman aged 45-60 years in good health and CMV-seronegative. This sequence joins TRBV7-9 and TRBJ1-4; D possibly corresponds to TRBD1 (5 bases). DNA for the CDR3: TGTGCCAGCCGACTCTCCCAGGGCGCTGAAAAACTGTTTTTT. It specifies CASRLSQGAEKLFF.